These 10 T cell receptor beta chains share one sample of origin, sequenced in a study of blood T cell repertoires in COVID-19. Sequencing was performed with immunoSEQ multiplex PCR; in TCRdb, only in-frame clones are kept and a portion is missing. The sample shows approximately 330,000 clones, around 90% of them seen only once. Sequenced input: peripheral blood. These receptors were collected from a woman in her thirties or forties with COVID-19, enrolled during active disease.

The V call is TRBV10-3, the J call TRBJ2-1; D unclear. The CDR3 is made up of 14 amino acids. CDR1 and CDR2 (germline): ENHRY, SYGVKD. The V end was cut by 0 bases, the J end by 6 bases, with 9 bases between. CDR3 protein: CAISESAELNEQFF. The CDR3 DNA is TGTGCCATCAGTGAGTCTGCCGAACTCAATGAGCAGTTCTTC.

In its sample, this clone was seen once. The V and J genes are TRBV7-9 and TRBJ1-3; D gene uncertain. The CDR3 runs to 13 residues. Trimming removed 1 base at V and 7 bases at J, with 8 bases between. Germline loops: CDR1 SEHNR, CDR2 FQNEAQ (reference sequence). CDR3 residues: CASSLGTVNTIYF. In DNA, the CDR3 is TGTGCCAGCAGCTTAGGGACTGTGAACACCATATATTTT.

The chain employs TRBV27 and TRBJ1-1; D uncertain. Trimming took off 1 base at V and 6 bases at J, with 12 bases between the two ends. This CDR3 comprises 14 residues. CDR1 and CDR2 from the germline V gene are MNHEY and SMNVEV (reference sequence). Here the CDR3 reads CASSLYGSAPEAFF. DNA for the CDR3: TGTGCCAGCAGTTTATACGGGTCGGCGCCTGAAGCTTTCTTT.

This chain connects TRBV9 to TRBJ2-1; 9 positions agree with TRBD1. The V gene end was trimmed by 0 bases and the J gene end by 6 bases; junction bases not matched to a gene: 7. Germline V gene data show CDR1 as SGDLS and CDR2 as YYNGEE. This CDR3 is built from 16 residues. The CDR3 region is CASSVAQGQGFNEQFF. CDR3 DNA: TGTGCCAGCAGCGTAGCTCAGGGACAGGGATTCAATGAGCAGTTCTTC.

The chain carries TRBV30 and TRBJ1-4; D possibly corresponds to TRBD1 (6 bases). The CDR3 totals 14 residues. With 4 bases removed from V and 3 bases from J, the gap between germline ends came to 12 bases. Per the germline V gene, CDR1 is GTSNPN and CDR2 is SVGIG (reference sequence). The CDR3 DNA is TGTGCCTGGAAGGGGGGGGCGGCTAATGAAAAACTGTTTTTT. Amino acid sequence: CAWKGGAANEKLFF.

J is TRBJ2-1 and V is TRBV7-2, with D perhaps TRBD1 (6 bases). V was cut by 4 bases and J by 0 bases, with 16 bases left in between. In germline, CDR1 is SGHTA, CDR2 FQGNSA. This CDR3 contains 17 residues. The CDR3 sequence is CASSYRTGPGSYNEQFF. DNA of the CDR3: TGTGCCAGCAGCTACCGAACAGGGCCGGGCTCCTACAATGAGCAGTTCTTC.

The chain employs TRBV4-2 and TRBJ1-4; D uncertain. The CDR3 has 13 residues. V was shortened by 1 base and J by 8 bases, with 8 bases between the two germline ends. Germline CDR1 LGHNA, CDR2 YNFKEQ. The CDR3 nucleotides read TGTGCCAGCAGCCAAGGACCTAGGGAAAAACTGTTTTTT. The encoded protein is CASSQGPREKLFF.

The chain joins TRBV6-5 to TRBJ1-3, with D uncertain. The CDR3 is 15 amino acids. Germline V gene data show CDR1 as MNHEY and CDR2 as SVGAGI. Trimming stripped 7 bases from V and 0 bases from J, with 13 bases between. CDR3 DNA: TGTGCCAGCACCCCCGGACTGTACTCTGGAAACACCATATATTTT. Translation gives CASTPGLYSGNTIYF.

The genes are TRBV6-1 and TRBJ2-2; TRBD2 agrees at 10 bases. The CDR3 spans 16 residues. CDR1 and CDR2 from the germline V gene are MNHNS and SASEGT. The V gene end was trimmed by 4 bases and the J gene end by 6 bases; junction bases not matched to a gene: 8. The chain's CDR3 is CASSASGRAPSGELFF. The CDR3 DNA reads TGTGCCAGCAGTGCGAGCGGGAGGGCCCCCTCCGGGGAGCTGTTTTTT.

V gene TRBV27 combines with J gene TRBJ1-2, with 8 nucleotides matching TRBD1. The CDR3 has 13 residues. Germline loops: CDR1 MNHEY, CDR2 SMNVEV (reference sequence). V lost 5 bases to trimming and J lost 5 bases; unmatched junction nucleotides: 4. CDR3 bases: TGTGCCAGCAGTCCAGGGGGCTGGTATGGCTACACCTTC. Amino acid sequence: CASSPGGWYGYTF.